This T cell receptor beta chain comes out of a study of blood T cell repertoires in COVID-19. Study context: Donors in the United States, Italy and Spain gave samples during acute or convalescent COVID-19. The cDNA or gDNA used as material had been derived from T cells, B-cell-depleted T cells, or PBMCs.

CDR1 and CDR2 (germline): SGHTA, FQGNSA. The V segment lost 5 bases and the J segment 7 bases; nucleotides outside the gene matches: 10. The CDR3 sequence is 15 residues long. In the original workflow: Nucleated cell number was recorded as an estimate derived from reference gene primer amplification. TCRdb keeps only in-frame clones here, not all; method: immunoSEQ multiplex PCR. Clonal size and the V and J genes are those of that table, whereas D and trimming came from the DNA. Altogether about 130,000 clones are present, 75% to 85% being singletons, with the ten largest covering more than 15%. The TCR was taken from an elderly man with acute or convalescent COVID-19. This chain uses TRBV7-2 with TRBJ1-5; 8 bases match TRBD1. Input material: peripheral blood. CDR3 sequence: CASSLYQGAWQPQHF. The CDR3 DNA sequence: TGTGCCAGCAGCCTATATCAGGGGGCATGGCAGCCCCAGCATTTT. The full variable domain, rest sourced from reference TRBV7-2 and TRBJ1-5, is GAGVSQSPSNKVTEKGKDVELRCDPISGHTALYWYRQSLGQGLEFLIYFQGNSAPDKSGLPSDRFSAERTGGSVSTLTIQRTQQEDSAVYLCASSLYQGAWQPQHFGDGTRLSIL.